The T cell receptor (beta chain) under discussion was sequenced for a study of T cells in Graves' hyperthyroidism and ophthalmopathy. Amplified regions were TCR beta CDR3 sequences from RNA transcripts. In the first-round RT-PCR of the TCR CDR3, the HTBI primer set was used. MiXCR, applied by TCRdb to the multiplex PCR reads, yields one record per CDR3 protein. The top ten clones hold 13% to 15% of a sample with some 460,000 distinct CDR3 sequences, around 16% of them seen once. Study observations and caveats: The model's output predicted ophthalmopathy at a median of around 6.9 months prior to onset.

CDR1 is MNHNS, CDR2 SASEGT, per germline. Germline trimming cut 3 bases from V and 11 bases from J; bases unmatched to any gene: 10. The CDR3 is 14 amino acids. About this clonotype: The antigen is undetermined.

The receptor was derived from a woman younger than 30 with Graves' hyperthyroidism. The genes are TRBV6-1 and TRBJ1-5, with 7 bases that match TRBD1. What was sequenced was blood. CDR3 bases: TGTGCCAGCAGTGACCAGGGGGTAGATAAGTCCCAGCATTTT. Translation: CASSDQGVDKSQHF.